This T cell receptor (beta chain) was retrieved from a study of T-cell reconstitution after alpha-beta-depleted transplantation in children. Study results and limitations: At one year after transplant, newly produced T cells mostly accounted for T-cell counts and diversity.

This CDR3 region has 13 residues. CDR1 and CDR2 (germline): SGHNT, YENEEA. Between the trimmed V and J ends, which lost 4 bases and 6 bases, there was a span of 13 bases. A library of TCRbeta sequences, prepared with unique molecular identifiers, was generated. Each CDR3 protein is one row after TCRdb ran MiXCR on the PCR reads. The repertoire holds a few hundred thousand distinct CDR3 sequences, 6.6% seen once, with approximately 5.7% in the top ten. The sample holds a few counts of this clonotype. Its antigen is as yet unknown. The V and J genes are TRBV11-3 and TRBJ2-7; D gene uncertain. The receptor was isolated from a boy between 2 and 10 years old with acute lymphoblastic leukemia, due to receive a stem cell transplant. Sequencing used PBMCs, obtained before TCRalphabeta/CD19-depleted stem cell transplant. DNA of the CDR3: TGTGCCAGCAGCTCGGACGGATTGAGCGAGCAGTACTTC. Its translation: CASSSDGLSEQYF.